Each of the 14 T cell receptor beta chains below was sequenced from the same sample in a study of blood T cell repertoires in COVID-19. This table comes from immunoSEQ multiplex PCR, and its TCRdb copy is limited to in-frame clones, with some not included. Of 150,000 to 200,000 clones in the sample, approximately 80% were seen once. Sequencing input: peripheral blood. These receptors all come from a woman aged 80 or over with COVID-19, enrolled during active disease.

The V and J genes are TRBV6-4 and TRBJ1-1, with D hard to call. Trimming removed 4 bases from V and 5 bases from J, with 11 bases in between. CDR3 length: 13 amino acids. Germline values: CDR1 MRHNA, CDR2 SNTAGT. This CDR3 reads CASSAGVGTEAFF. The CDR3 DNA reads as TGTGCCAGCAGTGCCGGGGTTGGGACTGAAGCTTTCTTT.

V usage is TRBV28 and J usage is TRBJ2-1; TRBD2 matches 11 bases. J gave up 9 bases and V 6 bases, and 10 bases lay outside the gene matches. The CDR3 has 15 residues. Germline V gene data show CDR1 as MDHEN and CDR2 as SYDVKM. The DNA of the CDR3 is TGTGCCAGCAGCTTAGTAGCGGGAGGGAGAGGTGAGCAGTTCTTC. Protein: CASSLVAGGRGEQFF.

The V call is TRBV18, the J call TRBJ2-3; possibly TRBD2 for D (7 bases). The germline CDR1 and CDR2 sequences are KGHSH and LQKENI. The CDR3 is made up of 15 amino acids. V was shortened by 6 bases and J by 5 bases, with 18 bases between the two germline ends. Written as DNA, the CDR3 is TGTGCCAGCTCCTCCCACGGGGGGCTTGGAGATACGCAGTATTTT. This translates into CASSSHGGLGDTQYF.

The J gene is TRBJ1-1, the V gene TRBV28; no clear D gene. There are 15 residues in the CDR3. The germline V gene has CDR1 MDHEN and CDR2 SYDVKM. Trimming took off 5 bases at V and 3 bases at J, with 16 bases between the two ends. CDR3 in DNA: TGTGCCAGCAGTGCATCGACATCCCTCTACACTGAAGCTTTCTTT. This sequence encodes CASSASTSLYTEAFF.

The V gene is TRBV18, the J gene TRBJ1-2, with 9 bases matching TRBD1. This CDR3 comprises 15 residues. Unmatched junction bases numbered 4, after V lost 2 bases and J lost 3 bases. Looked up from germline, CDR1 is KGHSH and CDR2 is LQKENI. Written as DNA, the CDR3 is TGTGCCAGCTCACCAGGGACAGGGAACTACTATGGCTACACCTTC. Amino acid sequence: CASSPGTGNYYGYTF.

The V and J genes are TRBV2 and TRBJ1-2; possibly TRBD1 for D (5 bases). CDR3 size: 14 residues. Trimming took 2 bases from V and 6 from J, leaving 13 bases between them. Germline CDR1 SNHLY, CDR2 FYNNEI. CDR3 protein: CASSERAGENGYTF. The CDR3 DNA reads TGTGCCAGCAGTGAAAGGGCGGGGGAAAATGGCTACACCTTC.

The DNA of the CDR3 is TGTGCCAGCAGTTTTTCAGGGGCAGGAGAGACCCAGTACTTC. Encoded protein: CASSFSGAGETQYF. The rearrangement joins TRBV28 to TRBJ2-5; a weak D match, TRBD1 (6 bases). The germline CDR1 and CDR2 sequences are MDHEN and SYDVKM. Trimming took 3 bases from V and 4 from J, leaving 12 bases between them. The CDR3 spans 14 residues.

The chain joins TRBV9 to TRBJ2-3; TRBD2 aligns across 10 bases. With 3 bases clipped from V and 3 bases from J, the junction kept 4 bases outside the gene matches. The CDR3 has 15 amino acids. Germline assignment: CDR1 SGDLS and CDR2 YYNGEE. CDR3 nucleotide sequence: TGTGCCAGCAGCGCTAGCGGGAGCTTTACAGATACGCAGTATTTT. This gives the protein CASSASGSFTDTQYF.

This sequence joins TRBV6-2 or TRBV6-3 and TRBJ2-7; D gene unclear. CDR1 is MNHEY and CDR2 is SVGEGT in the germline V gene. The V and J ends lost 0 bases and 2 bases respectively, with 17 bases between them. This CDR3 is built from 17 residues. The CDR3 nucleotides read TGTGCCAGCAGTTACTCGTTCCTTCAATGGAGTGCCTACGAGCAGTACTTC. This sequence encodes CASSYSFLQWSAYEQYF.

The genes are TRBV19 and TRBJ1-2, with TRBD1 matching 11 bases. The CDR3 has 15 residues. Looked up from germline, CDR1 is LNHDA and CDR2 is SQIVND (reference sequence). J lost 3 bases, V lost 4 bases, and 4 bases had no gene match. The CDR3 nucleotides read TGTGCCAGTAGTACACCGGGACAGGGGGACTATGGCTACACCTTC. Translated: CASSTPGQGDYGYTF.

This clone was seen a few times. This chain connects TRBV29-1 to TRBJ1-1, with D uncertain. Per germline, CDR1 SQVTM and CDR2 ANQGSEA. The length of the CDR3 is 14 residues. V lost 1 base, J lost 1 base, and 10 bases lay in between. DNA of the CDR3: TGCAGCGTTGAAGCAGGCCTCCCGAACACTGAAGCTTTCTTT. Its translation is CSVEAGLPNTEAFF.

V usage is TRBV29-1 and J usage is TRBJ1-1; D unclear. CDR3 length: 11 amino acids. Germline assignment: CDR1 SQVTM and CDR2 ANQGSEA. V lost 2 bases, J lost 3 bases, and 4 bases lay in between. The CDR3 is CSVELDTEAFF. The CDR3 nucleotides are TGCAGCGTTGAACTAGACACTGAAGCTTTCTTT.

This chain joins TRBV28 and TRBJ2-7; the D is unclear. Looked up from germline, CDR1 is MDHEN and CDR2 is SYDVKM. Trimming removed 3 bases at V and 3 bases at J, with 9 bases between. The CDR3 length is 13 residues. CDR3 sequence: CASSLGSSYEQYF. The CDR3 DNA sequence: TGTGCCAGCAGTTTGGGCAGCAGCTACGAGCAGTACTTC.

The chain couples TRBV6-5 to TRBJ2-7; D possibly corresponds to TRBD2 (6 bases). Germline V gene lookup returns CDR1 MNHEY and CDR2 SVGAGI. CDR3 length: 15 residues. V shed 6 bases and J shed 4 bases, with 19 bases lying between them. CDR3: CASRLDTGLLYEQYF. CDR3 nucleotide sequence: TGTGCCAGCAGACTTGATACGGGACTCCTATACGAGCAGTACTTC.